In this sample, the clone carrying this TCR beta chain is large. Trimming at V came to 9 bases and at J to 9 bases, leaving 6 bases not matched to a gene. Germline CDR1 MNHEY, CDR2 SVGAGI. This CDR3 spans 11 amino acids. This specimen belongs to a study of T cell clonotyping in hematopoietic cell transplantation. Clones were sequenced by immunoSEQ multiplex PCR, and TCRdb holds only the in-frame ones, with some missing. The sample has more than 10,000 clones, 92% seen once; the top ten hold 7.8%. The rearrangement joins TRBV6-5 to TRBJ1-2; 8 positions match TRBD1. This sample comprised PBMCs, obtained 100 days after allogeneic stem cell transplant. This TCR was sampled from a female patient aged 50-59 years who had an allogeneic stem cell transplant from an unrelated donor, so the T cells may come from the graft donor. Some clones in this sample may be carry-over from other donors' samples. CDR3: CARDRVRSYTF. DNA of the CDR3: TGTGCCAGGGACAGGGTGAGGAGCTACACCTTC.